The clone carrying this TCR beta chain was observed a handful of times. Antigen: not known. This specimen belongs to a study of CD8 T cells in ankylosing spondylitis. Making use of molecular barcodes, quantitative 5'-RACE generated TCR beta libraries. Using its own MiXCR run on the 5' RACE reads, TCRdb lists one record per CDR3 protein. This table has 150,000 to 200,000 distinct CDR3 sequences, 13% appearing once. The germline V and J ends were trimmed by 0 bases and 10 bases, with 9 bases remaining between them. The CDR3 contains 13 residues. Regarding the study as a whole: Peripheral blood samples showed relatively rare disease-linked clones, and these clones were CD8+. Several highly homologous variants made up a TCR beta motif, and this motif appeared characteristic of ankylosing spondylitis blood. From matched ankylosing spondylitis synovial fluid, disease-linked clones were reportedly recovered at significantly enriched levels.

The sequencing sample was made of blood, either unsorted or a sorted T cell fraction (not recorded which). V is TRBV12-3 or TRBV12-4 and J is TRBJ1-4; the D is unclear. This sequence originates from a female donor with ankylosing spondylitis or in good health (not recorded which). This CDR3 is CASSLARRRKLFF. In DNA, the CDR3 is TGTGCCAGCAGTTTAGCGAGACGCAGAAAACTGTTTTTT.